The 5 T cell receptor beta chains in this list originate from one sample, sequenced in a study of glioma-infiltrating T cells (dated by TCRdb to about 2016). The sequencer listed for this sample is Illumina MiSeq. TCR alpha and beta CDR3 regions were amplified with the iRepertoire nested amplicon-rescue multiplex PCR (arm-PCR) platform from RNA. Using fastp at Q25 and MiXCR, TCRdb reprocessed the public reads and kept productive beta chains. Each CDR3 protein appears once, grouped with its most common genes and DNA. Present in this sample are tens of thousands of distinct CDR3 sequences, around 40% of which were seen just once. The top ten hold approximately 38% of the sample. Specimen: glioma tissue, nonneoplastic brain tissue, or PBMCs (not recorded which). These receptors all come from a human donor with low-grade glioma or glioblastoma, undergoing nonglioma brain surgery, or in good health (not recorded which).

Details on this clonotype: This may be a read error: a much more frequent sequence differs by one nucleotide. The chain uses TRBV5-4 and TRBJ2-2; no clear D. Germline V gene data show CDR1 as SGHNT and CDR2 as YYREEE (reference sequence). The CDR3 is made up of 17 amino acids. V gave up 4 bases and J gave up 2 bases, with 18 bases separating them. CDR3 coding DNA: TGTGCCAGCAGCCCAGGCGGTCAGGTGATAAACACCGGGGAGCTGTTTTTT. It encodes CASSPGGQVINTGELFF.

Concerning this clonotype: This may arise from a read error, as a much more abundant clone is one base away. The genes are TRBV5-4 and TRBJ1-1; tentatively, D is TRBD1 (5 bases). Trimming pared 0 bases from V and 13 bases from J, leaving 13 bases between. Germline CDR1 SGHNT, CDR2 YYREEE (reference sequence). This CDR3 comprises 12 residues. DNA for the CDR3: TGTGCCAGCAGCTTGGGGGGGGGTTCAGATTTCTTT. It is translated as CASSLGGGSDFF. Full variable domain (rest looked up from reference TRBV5-4 and TRBJ1-1): ETGVTQSPTHLIKTRGQQVTLRCSSQSGHNTVSWYQQALGQGPQFIFQYYREEENGRGNFPPRFSGLQFPNYSSELNVNALELDDSALYLCASSLGGGSDFFGQGTRLTVV.

Concerning this clonotype itself: One junction end disagrees with the germline gene, perhaps due to a read error. The V gene is TRBV5-1, the J gene TRBJ1-1; no clear D gene. CDR3 length equals 13 residues. Germline CDR1 SGHRS, CDR2 YFSETQ. The CDR3: CASGFSDDTEAFF. Written as DNA, the CDR3 is TGCGCCAGCGGCTTTTCGGACGACACTGAAGCTTTCTTT.

This clonotype appeared many times. The chain couples TRBV12-3 or TRBV12-4 to TRBJ2-7, with 8 bases aligning to TRBD1. This CDR3 is 14 amino acids long. V shed 2 bases, J shed 3 bases, and the junction held 3 bases outside the gene matches. The CDR3 DNA reads TGTGCCAGCAGTTTAAACAGGGGGGACTACGAGCAGTACTTC. The encoded protein is CASSLNRGDYEQYF.

With regard to this clonotype: It is likely a read error, because the conserved phenylalanine at the end of the CDR3 is missing. The V call is TRBV6-4, the J call TRBJ2-1, with 10 bases lining up with TRBD2. CDR1 and CDR2 from the germline V gene are MRHNA and SNTAGT. CDR3 length equals 16 residues. CDR3 loop: CARSEAGGSSYNEQFS. The CDR3 DNA sequence: TGCGCCAGAAGTGAAGCGGGGGGGAGCTCCTACAATGAGCAGTTCTCC.